This T cell receptor (beta chain) came from a study of shared clonotypes between healthy human individuals. Whole-study findings and limits: Having only a few donors restricted how much genetic and exposure-history diversity was captured.

Clones were read by immunoSEQ multiplex PCR, and TCRdb kept only the in-frame ones, dropping some. The sample consists of millions of clones, roughly 95% of them appearing once. As concerns this clone: What it binds is not known.

Losses at the gene ends were 5 bases for V and 3 bases for J; bases not matched to a gene: 5. The CDR3 sequence is 14 residues long. CDR1 is LNHNV, CDR2 YYDKDF, per germline (reference sequence). Naive CD8 populations comprised CD45RO-negative cells positively selected for CCR7, excluding terminally differentiated effector memory CD45RA+ cells. The sequencing sample was made of naive CD8+ T cells sorted from blood. The clonotype comes from a man between 18 and 29 years old in good health. The rearrangement uses TRBV15 and TRBJ2-7; 9 positions agree with TRBD1. CDR3 residues: CATSGGQGHYEQYF. CDR3 nucleotides: TGTGCCACCAGCGGTGGACAGGGGCACTACGAGCAGTACTTC.